This TCR beta chain emerged from a study of OX40 agonist ivuxolimab in advanced cancers. Turning to the study itself: Dose-escalation patients suffered from hepatocellular carcinoma, melanoma, renal cell or head and neck cancer. Males comprised 82.7% of the group, whose mean age was approximately 60 years (range roughly 20 to 85). Study results and limitations: There were also nonresponders showing low normalized T-cell clonal expansion.

Prior autoimmune disease or systemic immunosuppression barred patients. This CDR3 has 17 amino acids. CDR1 and CDR2 from the germline V gene are SEHNR and FQNEAQ (reference sequence). With 1 base removed from V and 0 bases from J, the gap between germline ends came to 10 bases. The data were produced by immunoSEQ multiplex PCR, yet TCRdb's version contains in-frame clones alone and is incomplete. The table lists some 87,000 clones, more than 70% of them singletons. As concerns this clone: Its target is unknown.

This sequence originates from an adult with an advanced solid tumor such as melanoma, head and neck, liver or kidney cancer. Sequencing was performed on CD4+ or CD8+ T cells sorted from blood, taken in a trial of the OX40 agonist ivuxolimab. The rearrangement links TRBV7-9 to TRBJ2-6; TRBD1 is a possible D gene (5 bases). The CDR3 loop is CASSLGGLTSGANVLTF. The CDR3 nucleotides are TGTGCCAGCAGCTTAGGGGGCCTCACCTCTGGGGCCAACGTCCTGACTTTC.